The rows below give T cell receptor beta chains drawn from one sample of a study of T-cell memory formation after mild COVID-19. TCRdb passed the 5' RACE reads through MiXCR, listing each CDR3 protein once. The sample includes about 310,000 distinct CDR3 sequences, roughly 19% seen only once; the top ten take around 21%. Specimen: PBMCs or a T cell subset sorted from them (not recorded which). Receptors originate from a man younger than 35 who had mild COVID-19 (a few samples of this study predate the infection). Cell type and time point are not known. Each CDR3 is given with its conserved first and last residue. The D gene is left open where the match is weak. Clone size is stated in some rows and not others, as once, few, many or a class when expanded.

DNA: TGTGCCAGCAGCGTAGGCCCCGGACAGGGACGGGAGCAGTTCTTC
CDR3: CASSVGPGQGREQFF
length: 15
J: TRBJ2-1
V: TRBV9
D: TRBD1
size: NA

DNA: TGCGCCAGCACTCGGACAGGGGGCTTAGCCGGGGAGCTGTTTTTT
CDR3: CASTRTGGLAGELFF
length: 15
J: TRBJ2-2
V: TRBV4-1
D: TRBD1
size: few

DNA: TGCAGTGCTAGCCCCCTCGGACAGGGGCACTATGGCTACACCTTC
CDR3: CSASPLGQGHYGYTF
length: 15
J: TRBJ1-2
V: TRBV20-1
D: TRBD1
size: few

DNA: TGTGCCAGCAGCTTAGCTAGTGCAGGTGGTGGGGAGCAGTACTTC
CDR3: CASSLASAGGGEQYF
length: 15
J: TRBJ2-7
V: TRBV7-2
D: NA
size: few

DNA: TGTGCCAGCAGCCATACGACAGGGCGTCAGCCCCAGCATTTT
CDR3: CASSHTTGRQPQHF
length: 14
J: TRBJ1-5
V: TRBV28
D: TRBD1
size: NA

DNA: TGCAGTGCTGGGAGGACAGGGGTACGGGCTTTCTTT
CDR3: CSAGRTGVRAFF
length: 12
J: TRBJ1-1
V: TRBV20-1
D: TRBD1
size: few

DNA: TGTGCCAGCCGGGGGAGCCTCTTCGAGCAGTACTTC
CDR3: CASRGSLFEQYF
length: 12
J: TRBJ2-7
V: TRBV7-2
D: NA
size: NA

DNA: TGTGCCAGCATCCAAGACGGGACAGGGACGCTTTACGAGCAGTACTTC
CDR3: CASIQDGTGTLYEQYF
length: 16
J: TRBJ2-7
V: TRBV11-2
D: TRBD1
size: few

DNA: TGCAGTGCTACGCATGGCGGTTCTGGCTACACCTTC
CDR3: CSATHGGSGYTF
length: 12
J: TRBJ1-2
V: TRBV20-1
D: NA
size: NA

DNA: TGTGCCAGCAGCTTAGCCCAAAATGAGCAGTTCTTC
CDR3: CASSLAQNEQFF
length: 12
J: TRBJ2-1
V: TRBV7-9
D: NA
size: few

DNA: TGTGCCACCCCAGAGAAAAAGGGAGTGACCCAGTACTTC
CDR3: CATPEKKGVTQYF
length: 13
J: TRBJ2-5
V: TRBV24-1
D: NA
size: NA

DNA: TGTGCCAGCAGCCCTACCTATAATTCACCCCTCCACTTT
CDR3: CASSPTYNSPLHF
length: 13
J: TRBJ1-6
V: TRBV7-2
D: NA
size: NA

DNA: TGTGCCAGCAGCCAAGGGGGATTTTGGGCCAATGAGCAGTTCTTC
CDR3: CASSQGGFWANEQFF
length: 15
J: TRBJ2-1
V: TRBV3-1
D: NA
size: NA

DNA: TGTGCCACCAGCGGAGACATGAACACTGAAGCTTTCTTT
CDR3: CATSGDMNTEAFF
length: 13
J: TRBJ1-1
V: TRBV15
D: NA
size: NA

DNA: TGTGCCATCAGTGAATACAGGGAACAGCCCCAGCATTTT
CDR3: CAISEYREQPQHF
length: 13
J: TRBJ1-5
V: TRBV10-3
D: NA
size: few

DNA: TGCAGTGCCCTTACTCAGGGGTTGACTGAAGCTTTCTTT
CDR3: CSALTQGLTEAFF
length: 13
J: TRBJ1-1
V: TRBV20-1
D: NA
size: few

DNA: TGCGCCAGCAGCTTGGGGACTAGCAAAGGCGGAGAGACCCAGTACTTC
CDR3: CASSLGTSKGGETQYF
length: 16
J: TRBJ2-5
V: TRBV5-1
D: TRBD2
size: many

DNA: TGCGCCAGCAGCCTCAGGGGGTTTAGCAATCAGCCCCAGCATTTT
CDR3: CASSLRGFSNQPQHF
length: 15
J: TRBJ1-5
V: TRBV5-1
D: TRBD1
size: few

DNA: TGTGCCAGCACGGCAGGCTTAGGAAACACCATATATTTT
CDR3: CASTAGLGNTIYF
length: 13
J: TRBJ1-3
V: TRBV3-1
D: NA
size: few

DNA: TGTGCCAGCAGCAGGACCCCGACCGCGGACAGTGGGGTGGTGGATATCTCACCCCTCCACTTT
CDR3: CASSRTPTADSGVVDISPLHF
length: 21
J: TRBJ1-6
V: TRBV5-5
D: NA
size: many

DNA: TGCAGCGCATCGACCGGGACAGGGACCTACGAGCAGTACTTC
CDR3: CSASTGTGTYEQYF
length: 14
J: TRBJ2-7
V: TRBV29-1
D: TRBD1
size: few

DNA: TGTGCCAGCAGTTTCCGAGGACTAGCCAAGAATGAGCAGTTCTTC
CDR3: CASSFRGLAKNEQFF
length: 15
J: TRBJ2-1
V: TRBV6-2/TRBV6-3
D: TRBD2
size: few

DNA: TGTGCCAGCAGCTACGGTGGTGGCGGTATAGAGACCCAGTACTTC
CDR3: CASSYGGGGIETQYF
length: 15
J: TRBJ2-5
V: TRBV7-3
D: NA
size: NA

DNA: TGTGCCAGCAGCCGGGGAATTGACTATGGCTACACCTTC
CDR3: CASSRGIDYGYTF
length: 13
J: TRBJ1-2
V: TRBV6-2/TRBV6-3
D: NA
size: NA

DNA: TGTGCCAGCAGCGTAGCTCCGGGTATCTACAATGAGCAGTTCTTC
CDR3: CASSVAPGIYNEQFF
length: 15
J: TRBJ2-1
V: TRBV9
D: NA
size: few

DNA: TGTGCCAGCAGAGACAGGCTCGGACTAGCCCAAGAGACCCAGTACTTC
CDR3: CASRDRLGLAQETQYF
length: 16
J: TRBJ2-5
V: TRBV6-5
D: TRBD2
size: few

DNA: TGCGCCAGCAGCTTAAACAGGGAATTCGAGGCTTTCTTT
CDR3: CASSLNREFEAFF
length: 13
J: TRBJ1-1
V: TRBV5-1
D: NA
size: NA